This T cell receptor beta chain was documented in a study of T cells in Graves' hyperthyroidism and ophthalmopathy. TCR beta CDR3 regions were amplified from RNA. A set of HTBI primers served as the primers for a first-round RT-PCR of the TCR CDR3. TCRdb passed the multiplex PCR reads through MiXCR, listing each CDR3 protein once. The sample lists hundreds of thousands of distinct CDR3 sequences; roughly 17% were seen once. This clonotype has a handful of counts. V lost 6 bases and J lost 6; bases outside the gene matches: 8. The CDR3 spans 13 residues. From germline, CDR1 is SQVTM and CDR2 ANQGSEA. The material sequenced was blood. The rearrangement joins TRBV29-1 to TRBJ1-5, with 7 bases matching TRBD1. This sequence was found in a woman aged 18 to 35 with Graves' hyperthyroidism. CDR3 sequence reads: CSVLLGQAQPQHF. Written as DNA, the CDR3 is TGCAGCGTGCTACTAGGACAGGCTCAGCCCCAGCATTTT.